The rows below give T cell receptor beta chains drawn from one sample of a study of blood T cells in healthy people across ages. In TCRdb, the 5' RACE reads were re-called with MiXCR into one record per CDR3 protein. Of 1.8 million or so distinct CDR3 sequences detected, more than 35% appear once; the ten largest clones hold more than 20%. Sequencing was done on a sample of blood. The receptors come from a human donor in good health. CDR3s include the opening cysteine and the closing phenylalanine or tryptophan. The D gene is left open where the match is weak. Not every row has a clone size; where given, it reads once, few, many or a size class.

v_gene: TRBV20-1
j_gene: TRBJ2-1
abundance: few
d_gene: TRBD2
CDR3aa: CRGTSGGSPTNNEQFF
CDR3nt: TGCAGGGGAACTAGCGGGGGCTCCCCCACGAACAATGAGCAGTTCTTC

v_gene: TRBV4-3
j_gene: TRBJ1-1
abundance: few
d_gene: .
CDR3aa: CASSQDLGTANTEAFF
CDR3nt: TGCGCCAGCAGCCAAGATCTGGGGACGGCGAACACTGAAGCTTTCTTT

v_gene: TRBV20-1
j_gene: TRBJ1-4
abundance: .
d_gene: TRBD1
CDR3aa: CSARSWNEGQDQLKLFF
CDR3nt: TGCAGTGCTCGCAGCTGGAACGAGGGACAGGACCAACTAAAACTGTTTTTT

v_gene: TRBV20-1
j_gene: TRBJ1-2
abundance: .
d_gene: .
CDR3aa: CSAQDSSRGYGYTF
CDR3nt: TGCAGTGCTCAGGACTCCAGTAGGGGCTATGGCTACACCTTC

v_gene: TRBV29-1
j_gene: TRBJ1-2
abundance: .
d_gene: .
CDR3aa: CSVVIGSYYGYTF
CDR3nt: TGCAGCGTTGTTATCGGCAGCTACTATGGCTACACCTTC

v_gene: TRBV20-1
j_gene: TRBJ1-2
abundance: few
d_gene: TRBD1
CDR3aa: CSAKVGTGGFGFLGYTF
CDR3nt: TGCAGTGCTAAAGTTGGGACAGGGGGCTTCGGGTTTCTGGGCTACACCTTC

v_gene: TRBV6-2/TRBV6-3
j_gene: TRBJ2-5
abundance: .
d_gene: TRBD1
CDR3aa: CASRYEGQGRTQYF
CDR3nt: TGTGCCAGCAGGTACGAGGGACAGGGGAGGACCCAGTACTTC

v_gene: TRBV9
j_gene: TRBJ2-7
abundance: .
d_gene: TRBD1
CDR3aa: CASSVGRTGYYEQYF
CDR3nt: TGTGCCAGCAGCGTAGGAAGGACAGGGTACTACGAGCAGTACTTC

v_gene: TRBV7-9
j_gene: TRBJ2-3
abundance: .
d_gene: .
CDR3aa: CASSLIRVGSTDTQYF
CDR3nt: TGTGCCAGCAGCTTAATCAGGGTGGGAAGCACAGATACGCAGTATTTT

v_gene: TRBV20-1
j_gene: TRBJ1-2
abundance: .
d_gene: TRBD1
CDR3aa: CSARDGGQGAEGYTF
CDR3nt: TGCAGTGCTAGAGATGGAGGACAGGGGGCCGAGGGCTACACCTTC

v_gene: TRBV2
j_gene: TRBJ1-1
abundance: .
d_gene: .
CDR3aa: CASRHKTRLEAFF
CDR3nt: TGTGCCAGTAGGCATAAGACTAGACTGGAAGCTTTCTTT

v_gene: TRBV5-1
j_gene: TRBJ2-2
abundance: .
d_gene: TRBD1
CDR3aa: CASGTGDTGELFF
CDR3nt: TGCGCCAGCGGGACAGGGGACACCGGGGAGCTGTTTTTT

v_gene: TRBV28
j_gene: TRBJ2-7
abundance: few
d_gene: TRBD2
CDR3aa: CASSRLADPYEQYF
CDR3nt: TGTGCCAGCAGCCGACTAGCGGACCCCTACGAGCAGTACTTC

v_gene: TRBV20-1
j_gene: TRBJ2-7
abundance: .
d_gene: .
CDR3aa: CSARKAGLTIAYEQYF
CDR3nt: TGCAGTGCTAGAAAAGCAGGCCTGACAATCGCCTACGAGCAGTACTTC

v_gene: TRBV20-1
j_gene: TRBJ2-5
abundance: few
d_gene: .
CDR3aa: CSARGTDHQETQYF
CDR3nt: TGCAGTGCTAGAGGGACAGACCACCAAGAGACCCAGTACTTC

v_gene: TRBV11-2
j_gene: TRBJ2-5
abundance: .
d_gene: TRBD2
CDR3aa: CASSLARLAGALQETQYF
CDR3nt: TGTGCCAGCAGCTTAGCCCGACTAGCGGGGGCCTTACAAGAGACCCAGTACTTC

v_gene: TRBV6-1
j_gene: TRBJ1-5
abundance: .
d_gene: .
CDR3aa: CASRQGPYSNQPQHF
CDR3nt: TGTGCCAGCAGACAGGGACCTTATAGCAATCAGCCCCAGCATTTT

v_gene: TRBV24-1
j_gene: TRBJ1-2
abundance: .
d_gene: .
CDR3aa: CATSDPGRGRGYTF
CDR3nt: TGTGCCACCAGTGATCCCGGGAGGGGGAGAGGCTACACCTTC